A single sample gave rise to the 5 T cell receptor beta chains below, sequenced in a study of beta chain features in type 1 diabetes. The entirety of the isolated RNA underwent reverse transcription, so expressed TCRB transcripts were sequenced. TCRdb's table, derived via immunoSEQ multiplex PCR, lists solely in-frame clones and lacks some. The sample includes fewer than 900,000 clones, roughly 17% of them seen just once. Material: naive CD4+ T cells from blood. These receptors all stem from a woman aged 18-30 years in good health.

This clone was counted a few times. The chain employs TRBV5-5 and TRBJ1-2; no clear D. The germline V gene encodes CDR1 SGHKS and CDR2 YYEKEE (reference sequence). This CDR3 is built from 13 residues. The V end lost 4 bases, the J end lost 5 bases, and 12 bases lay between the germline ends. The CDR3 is CASSPPDRYGYTF. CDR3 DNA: TGTGCCAGCAGCCCACCCGACCGTTATGGCTACACCTTC. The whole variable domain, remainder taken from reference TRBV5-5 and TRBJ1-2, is DAGVTQSPTHLIKTRGQQVTLRCSPISGHKSVSWYQQVLGQGPQFIFQYYEKEERGRGNFPDRFSARQFPNYSSELNVNALLLGDSALYLCASSPPDRYGYTFGSGTRLTVV.

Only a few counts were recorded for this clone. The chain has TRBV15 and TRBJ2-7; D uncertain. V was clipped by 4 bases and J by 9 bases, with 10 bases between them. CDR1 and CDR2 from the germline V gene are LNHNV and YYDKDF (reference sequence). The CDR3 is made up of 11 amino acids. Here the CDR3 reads CATSKGLGQYF. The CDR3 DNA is TGTGCCACCAGCAAAGGATTGGGGCAGTACTTC.

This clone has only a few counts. The CDR3 DNA reads TGTGCCAGCAGTTACAATCGGCTAGAGCTATACGAGCAGTACTTC. Its translation: CASSYNRLELYEQYF. The chain employs TRBV6-5 and TRBJ2-7, with D unclear. Germline lookup yields CDR1 MNHEY and CDR2 SVGAGI. CDR3 length: 15 residues. V was trimmed by 2 bases and J by 4 bases, leaving 15 bases between them.

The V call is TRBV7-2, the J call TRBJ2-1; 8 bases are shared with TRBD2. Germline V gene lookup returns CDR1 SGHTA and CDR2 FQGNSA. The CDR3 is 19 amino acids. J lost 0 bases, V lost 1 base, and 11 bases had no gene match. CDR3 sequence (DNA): TGTGCCAGCAGCTTAGGTGGGGCGGGAGGCCCGACCTCCTACAATGAGCAGTTCTTC. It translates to CASSLGGAGGPTSYNEQFF.

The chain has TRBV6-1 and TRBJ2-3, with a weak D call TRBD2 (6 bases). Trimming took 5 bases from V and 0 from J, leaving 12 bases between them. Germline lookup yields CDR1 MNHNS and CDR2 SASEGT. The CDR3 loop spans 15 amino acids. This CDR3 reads CASSKLAGSTDTQYF. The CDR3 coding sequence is TGTGCCAGCAGTAAACTAGCAGGAAGCACAGATACGCAGTATTTT.